This T cell receptor (beta chain) was recorded in a study of HIV-infected patients and healthy controls. All unsorted peripheral T cells were captured because whole blood was used without fractionation. Germline CDR1 SGHTA, CDR2 FQGNSA. The CDR3 extends over 11 amino acids. V was pared by 4 bases and J by 2 bases, with 3 bases between. Relative to its sample, this clonotype is medium-sized (0.01 to 0.1%). Reverse transcription used about 500 ng RNA and constant-region primers for alpha and beta. Separate chain-specific third strand synthesis with multiplexing indices produced the alpha and beta libraries. Each cDNA molecule was barcoded, and a single primer pair amplified each chain. The cDNA received a 5' RACE adapter containing a random hexamer plus an SP2 sequencing primer site. One entry per CDR3 protein results from TCRdb running MiXCR on the 5' RACE reads. This sample has roughly 9,800 distinct CDR3 sequences, with 7% to 9% found just once.

The rearrangement uses TRBV7-2 and TRBJ2-7; no clear D. This clonotype originated in an adult in good health. Sequenced material: blood. In DNA, the CDR3 is TGTGCCAGCAGCTCGGCCTACGAGCAGTACTTC. Amino acids: CASSSAYEQYF.